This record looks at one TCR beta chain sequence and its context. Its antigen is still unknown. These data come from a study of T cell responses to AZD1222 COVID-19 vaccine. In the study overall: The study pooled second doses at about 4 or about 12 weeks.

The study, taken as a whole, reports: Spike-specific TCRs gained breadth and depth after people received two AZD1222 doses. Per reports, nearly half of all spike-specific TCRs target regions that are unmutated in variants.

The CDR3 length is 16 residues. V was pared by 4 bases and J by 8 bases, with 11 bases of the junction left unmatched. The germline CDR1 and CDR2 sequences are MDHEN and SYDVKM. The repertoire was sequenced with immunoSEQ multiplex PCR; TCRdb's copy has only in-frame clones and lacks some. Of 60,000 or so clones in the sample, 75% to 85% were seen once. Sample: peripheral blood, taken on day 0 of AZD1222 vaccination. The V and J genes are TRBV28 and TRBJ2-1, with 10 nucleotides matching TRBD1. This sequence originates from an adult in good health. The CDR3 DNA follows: TGTGCCAGCAGTTCCCCAGGGGACAGGGGATGGGATGAGCAGTTCTTC. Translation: CASSSPGDRGWDEQFF. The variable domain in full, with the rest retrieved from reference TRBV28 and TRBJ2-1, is DVKVTQSSRYLVKRTGEKVFLECVQDMDHENMFWYRQDPGLGLRLIYFSYDVKMKEKGDIPEGYSVSREKKERFSLILESASTNQTSMYLCASSSPGDRGWDEQFFGPGTRLTVL.